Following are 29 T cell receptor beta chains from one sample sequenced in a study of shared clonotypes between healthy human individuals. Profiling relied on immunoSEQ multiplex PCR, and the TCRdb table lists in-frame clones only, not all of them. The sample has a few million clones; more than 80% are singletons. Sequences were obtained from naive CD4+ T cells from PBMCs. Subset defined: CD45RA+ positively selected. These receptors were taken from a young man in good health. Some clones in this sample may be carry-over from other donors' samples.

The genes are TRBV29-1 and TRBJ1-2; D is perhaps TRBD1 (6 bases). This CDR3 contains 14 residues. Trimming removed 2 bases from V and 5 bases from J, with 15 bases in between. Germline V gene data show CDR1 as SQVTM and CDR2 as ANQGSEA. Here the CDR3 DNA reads TGCAGCGTTGAATCCGCCCGGACAGTTTATGGCTACACCTTC. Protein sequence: CSVESARTVYGYTF.

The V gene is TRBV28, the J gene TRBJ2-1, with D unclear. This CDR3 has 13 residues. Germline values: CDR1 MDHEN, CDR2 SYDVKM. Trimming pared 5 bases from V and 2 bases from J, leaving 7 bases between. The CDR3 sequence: CASSPGTYNEQFF. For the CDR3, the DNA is TGTGCCAGCAGTCCTGGGACCTACAATGAGCAGTTCTTC.

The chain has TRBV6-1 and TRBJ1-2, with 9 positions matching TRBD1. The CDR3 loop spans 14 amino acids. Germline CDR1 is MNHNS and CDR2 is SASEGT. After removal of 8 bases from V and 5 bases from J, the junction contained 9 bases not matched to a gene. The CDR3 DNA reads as TGTGCCAGCGGGATTGGACAGGGGCTATATGGCTACACCTTC. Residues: CASGIGQGLYGYTF.

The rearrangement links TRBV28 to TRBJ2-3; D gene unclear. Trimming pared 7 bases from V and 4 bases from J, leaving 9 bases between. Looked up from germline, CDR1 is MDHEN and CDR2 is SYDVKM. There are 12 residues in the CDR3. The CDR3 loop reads CASKQLSDTQYF. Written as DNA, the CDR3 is TGTGCCAGCAAACAGTTGTCAGATACGCAGTATTTT. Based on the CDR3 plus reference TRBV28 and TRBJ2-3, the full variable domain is DVKVTQSSRYLVKRTGEKVFLECVQDMDHENMFWYRQDPGLGLRLIYFSYDVKMKEKGDIPEGYSVSREKKERFSLILESASTNQTSMYLCASKQLSDTQYFGPGTRLTVL.

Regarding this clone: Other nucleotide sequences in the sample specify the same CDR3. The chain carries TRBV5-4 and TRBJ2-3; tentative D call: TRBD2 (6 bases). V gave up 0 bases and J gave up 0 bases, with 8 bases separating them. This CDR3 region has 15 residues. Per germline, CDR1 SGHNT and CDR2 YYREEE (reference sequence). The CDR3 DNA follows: TGTGCCAGCAGCTTGGGTGGGACTAGCACAGATACGCAGTATTTT. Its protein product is CASSLGGTSTDTQYF.

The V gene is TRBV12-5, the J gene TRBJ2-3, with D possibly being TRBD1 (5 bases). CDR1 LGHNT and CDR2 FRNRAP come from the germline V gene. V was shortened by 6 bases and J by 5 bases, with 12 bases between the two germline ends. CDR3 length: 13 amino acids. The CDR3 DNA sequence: TGTGCTAGTGGCCTCGACAGCCAAGATACGCAGTATTTT. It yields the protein CASGLDSQDTQYF.

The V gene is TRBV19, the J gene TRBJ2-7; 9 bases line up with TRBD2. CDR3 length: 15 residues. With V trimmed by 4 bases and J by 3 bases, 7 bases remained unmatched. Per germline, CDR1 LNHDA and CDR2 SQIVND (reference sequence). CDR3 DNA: TGTGCCAGTAGTAACCCGGGACTAGCCAACTACGAGCAGTACTTC. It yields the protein CASSNPGLANYEQYF.

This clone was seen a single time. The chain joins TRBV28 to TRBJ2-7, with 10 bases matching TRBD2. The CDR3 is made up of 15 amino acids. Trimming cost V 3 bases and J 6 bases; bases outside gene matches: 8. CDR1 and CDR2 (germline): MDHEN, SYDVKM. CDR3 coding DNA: TGTGCCAGCAGTTTGCCCCTAGCGGGAGTAAGCGAGCAGTACTTC. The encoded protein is CASSLPLAGVSEQYF.

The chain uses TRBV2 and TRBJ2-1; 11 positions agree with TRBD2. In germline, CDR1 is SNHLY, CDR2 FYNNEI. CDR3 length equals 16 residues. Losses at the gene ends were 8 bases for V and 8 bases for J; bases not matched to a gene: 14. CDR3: CASGWASGRLFDEQFF. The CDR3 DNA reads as TGTGCCAGCGGGTGGGCTAGCGGGAGGTTGTTCGATGAGCAGTTCTTC.

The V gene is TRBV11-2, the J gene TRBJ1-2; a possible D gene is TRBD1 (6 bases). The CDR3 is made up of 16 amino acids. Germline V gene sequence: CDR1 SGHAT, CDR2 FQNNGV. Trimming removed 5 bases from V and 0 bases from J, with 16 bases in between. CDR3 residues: CASSPRTVITNYGYTF. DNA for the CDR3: TGTGCCAGCAGCCCGCGGACAGTTATTACTAACTATGGCTACACCTTC.

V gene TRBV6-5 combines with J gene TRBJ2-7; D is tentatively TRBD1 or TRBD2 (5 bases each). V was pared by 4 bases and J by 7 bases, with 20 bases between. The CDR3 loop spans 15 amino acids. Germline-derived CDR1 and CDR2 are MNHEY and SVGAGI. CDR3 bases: TGTGCCAGCAGTTTCCGGGACGGCGGCTTTAGGGAGCAGTACTTC. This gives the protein CASSFRDGGFREQYF.

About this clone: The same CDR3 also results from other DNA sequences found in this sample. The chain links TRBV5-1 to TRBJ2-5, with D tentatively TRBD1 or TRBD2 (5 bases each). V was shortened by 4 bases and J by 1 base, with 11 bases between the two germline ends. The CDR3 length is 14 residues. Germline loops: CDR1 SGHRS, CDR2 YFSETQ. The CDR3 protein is CASSLGGGQETQYF. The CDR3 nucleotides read TGCGCCAGCAGCCTGGGTGGGGGCCAAGAGACCCAGTACTTC.

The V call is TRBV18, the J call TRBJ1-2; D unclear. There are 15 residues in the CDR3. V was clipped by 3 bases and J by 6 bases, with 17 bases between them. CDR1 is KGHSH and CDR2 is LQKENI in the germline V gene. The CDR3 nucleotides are TGTGCCAGCTCACCTAGCGGGGTTCCGGAGGATGGCTACACCTTC. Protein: CASSPSGVPEDGYTF.

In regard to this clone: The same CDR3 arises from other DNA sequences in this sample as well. CDR3 nucleotide sequence: TGTGCCAGCAGTTTAGGAGGGGCAACTAATGAAAAACTGTTTTTT. This translates into CASSLGGATNEKLFF. V usage is TRBV28 and J usage is TRBJ1-4; D may be TRBD1 (5 bases). The CDR3 extends over 15 amino acids. Deletions cut 2 bases from V and 0 bases from J, with 7 bases between. Germline CDR1 reads MDHEN; CDR2 reads SYDVKM.

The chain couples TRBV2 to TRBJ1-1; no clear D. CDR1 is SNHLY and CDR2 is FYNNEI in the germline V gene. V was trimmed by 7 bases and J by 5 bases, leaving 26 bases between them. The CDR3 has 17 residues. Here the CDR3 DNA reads TGTGCCAGCAAAAATGAAAGAATCACGGTAGGTCGTACTGAAGCTTTCTTT. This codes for CASKNERITVGRTEAFF. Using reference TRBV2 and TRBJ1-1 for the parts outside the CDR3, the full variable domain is EPEVTQTPSHQVTQMGQEVILRCVPISNHLYFYWYRQILGQKVEFLVSFYNNEISEKSEIFDDQFSVERPDGSNFTLKIRSTKLEDSAMYFCASKNERITVGRTEAFFGQGTRLTVV.

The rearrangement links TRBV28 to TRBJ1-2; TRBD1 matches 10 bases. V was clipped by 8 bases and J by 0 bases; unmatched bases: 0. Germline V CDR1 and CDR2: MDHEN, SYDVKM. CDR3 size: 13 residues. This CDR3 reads CASGTGANYGYTF. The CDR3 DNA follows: TGTGCCAGCGGGACAGGGGCTAACTATGGCTACACCTTC.

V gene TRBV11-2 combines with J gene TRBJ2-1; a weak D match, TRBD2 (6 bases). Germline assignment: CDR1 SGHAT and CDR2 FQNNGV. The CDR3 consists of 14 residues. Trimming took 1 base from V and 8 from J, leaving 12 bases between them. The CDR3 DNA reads TGTGCCAGCAGCTTAGCGGGAGCCAGCTATGAGCAGTTCTTC. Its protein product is CASSLAGASYEQFF.

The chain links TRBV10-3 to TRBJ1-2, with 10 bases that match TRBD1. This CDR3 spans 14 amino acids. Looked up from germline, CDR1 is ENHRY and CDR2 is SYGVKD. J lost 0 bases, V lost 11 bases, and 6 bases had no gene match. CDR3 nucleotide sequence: TGTGCCTCGACAGGGGGCGCGTCTAACTATGGCTACACCTTC. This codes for CASTGGASNYGYTF.

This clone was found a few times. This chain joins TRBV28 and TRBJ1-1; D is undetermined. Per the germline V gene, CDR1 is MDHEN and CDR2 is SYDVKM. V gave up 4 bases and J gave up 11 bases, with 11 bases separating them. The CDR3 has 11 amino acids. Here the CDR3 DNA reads TGTGCCAGCAGTTCCCCGGTAAGGGCTTTCTTT. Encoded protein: CASSSPVRAFF.

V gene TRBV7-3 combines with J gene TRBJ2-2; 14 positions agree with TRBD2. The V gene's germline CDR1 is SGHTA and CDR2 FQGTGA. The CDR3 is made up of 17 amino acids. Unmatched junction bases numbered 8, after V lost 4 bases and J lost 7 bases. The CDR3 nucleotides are TGTGCCAGCAGCTCGACTAGCGGGAGGGCCGAGGGCGGGGAGCTGTTTTTT. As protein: CASSSTSGRAEGGELFF.

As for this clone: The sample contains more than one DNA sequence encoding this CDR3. CDR3 loop: CSAGGGNTEAFF. CDR3 nucleotide sequence: TGCAGCGCAGGGGGCGGGAACACTGAAGCTTTCTTT. The J gene is TRBJ1-1, the V gene TRBV29-1; 8 nucleotides align to TRBD1. This CDR3 spans 12 amino acids. Trimming cost V 7 bases and J 1 base; bases outside gene matches: 2. CDR1 and CDR2 from the germline V gene are SQVTM and ANQGSEA.

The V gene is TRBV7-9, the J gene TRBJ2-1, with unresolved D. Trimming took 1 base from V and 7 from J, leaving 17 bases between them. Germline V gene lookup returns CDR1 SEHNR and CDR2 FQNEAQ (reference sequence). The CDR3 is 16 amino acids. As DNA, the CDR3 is TGTGCCAGCAGCTTAGATCCGGGTAGGGCCACAAATGAGCAGTTCTTC. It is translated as CASSLDPGRATNEQFF.

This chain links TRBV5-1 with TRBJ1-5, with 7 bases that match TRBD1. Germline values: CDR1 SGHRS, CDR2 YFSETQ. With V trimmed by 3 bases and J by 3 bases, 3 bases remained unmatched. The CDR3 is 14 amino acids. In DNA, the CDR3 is TGCGCCAGCAGCTCGGGACAGATCAATCAGCCCCAGCATTTT. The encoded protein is CASSSGQINQPQHF.

This CDR3 is CASRPGQGGTEAFF. The CDR3 bases are TGTGCCAGCAGACCCGGACAGGGTGGAACTGAAGCTTTCTTT. This rearrangement joins TRBV6-5 to TRBJ1-1; 8 positions match TRBD1. CDR3 size: 14 residues. V shed 6 bases and J 5 bases; nucleotides not matched to a gene: 8. From germline, CDR1 is MNHEY and CDR2 SVGAGI.

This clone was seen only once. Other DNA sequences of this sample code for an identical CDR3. The CDR3 loop reads CASSSGREQYF. In nucleotides, the CDR3 is TGTGCCAGCAGCTCAGGACGGGAGCAGTACTTC. The chain carries TRBV7-9 and TRBJ2-7, with no clear D. The CDR3 runs to 11 residues. Trimming took off 4 bases at V and 7 bases at J, with 8 bases between the two ends. The germline V gene has CDR1 SEHNR and CDR2 FQNEAQ (reference sequence).

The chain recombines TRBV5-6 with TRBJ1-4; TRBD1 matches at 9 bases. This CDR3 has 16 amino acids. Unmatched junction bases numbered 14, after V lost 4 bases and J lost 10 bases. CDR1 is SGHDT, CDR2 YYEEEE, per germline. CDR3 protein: CASSPSTDRGIAKLFF. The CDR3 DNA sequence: TGTGCCAGCAGCCCGTCCACCGACAGGGGGATCGCAAAACTGTTTTTT.

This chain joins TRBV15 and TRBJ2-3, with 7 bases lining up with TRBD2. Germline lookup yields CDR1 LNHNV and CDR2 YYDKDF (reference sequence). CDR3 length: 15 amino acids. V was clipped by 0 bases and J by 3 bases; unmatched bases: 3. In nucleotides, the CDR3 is TGTGCCACCAGCAGAGAGCTAGCGGAAACAGATACGCAGTATTTT. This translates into CATSRELAETDTQYF.

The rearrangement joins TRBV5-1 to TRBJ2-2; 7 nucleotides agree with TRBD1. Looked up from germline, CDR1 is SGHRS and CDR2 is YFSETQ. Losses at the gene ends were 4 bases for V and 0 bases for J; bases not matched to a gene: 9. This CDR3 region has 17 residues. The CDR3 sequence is CASSQRSGTANTGELFF. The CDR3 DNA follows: TGCGCCAGCAGCCAAAGATCCGGGACAGCGAACACCGGGGAGCTGTTTTTT. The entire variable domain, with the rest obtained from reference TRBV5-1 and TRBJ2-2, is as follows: KAGVTQTPRYLIKTRGQQVTLSCSPISGHRSVSWYQQTPGQGLQFLFEYFSETQRNKGNFPGRFSGRQFSNSRSEMNVSTLELGDSALYLCASSQRSGTANTGELFFGEGSRLTVL.

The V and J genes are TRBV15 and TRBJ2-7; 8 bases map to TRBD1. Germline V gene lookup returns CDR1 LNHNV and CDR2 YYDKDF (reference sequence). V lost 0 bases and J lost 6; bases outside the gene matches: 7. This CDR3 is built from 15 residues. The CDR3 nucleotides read TGTGCCACCAGCAGAGATCGAGCAGGGGGCGCCGAGCAGTACTTC. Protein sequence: CATSRDRAGGAEQYF.